Reported below is one T cell receptor beta chain. At one end the junction does not follow the germline gene, possibly because of a read error. This entry belongs to a study of preoperative IRX-2 immunotherapy in early breast cancer. Clones were read by immunoSEQ multiplex PCR, and TCRdb kept only the in-frame ones, dropping some. The repertoire consists of around 2,700 clones, with 77% occurring once and the leading ten covering roughly 8%. Specified treatment: preoperative locoregional IRX-2 cytokine immunotherapy. The CDR3 has 14 residues. Germline-derived CDR1 and CDR2 are MNHGY and SAAAGT. This TCR was recovered from a human donor with breast cancer. The source was tumor tissue, collected after IRX-2 immunotherapy. This sequence joins TRBV6-8 and TRBJ1-6, with 7 bases that match TRBD1. This CDR3 reads CAISVPGQNSPLHF. The CDR3 nucleotides are TGTGCCATCAGTGTTCCGGGACAGAATTCACCCCTCCACTTT.